This entry lists 30 T cell receptor beta chains sequenced from one sample in a study of T-cell reconstitution after alpha-beta-depleted transplantation in children. This sample's TCRbeta library carried unique molecular identifier barcodes. Each CDR3 protein is one row after TCRdb ran MiXCR on the PCR reads. The data show thousands of distinct CDR3 sequences, with 16% seen just once and 10% to 15% held by the top ten. Here the sequenced sample was PBMCs, mostly from graft donor cells, taken 60 days after TCRalphabeta/CD19-depleted stem cell transplant. These receptors were collected from a male patient aged 10 to 17 who had a stem cell transplant for acute myeloid leukemia, so the T cells may come from the graft donor.

This clonotype appeared a few times. The chain links TRBV6-2 or TRBV6-3 to TRBJ2-3, with D maybe TRBD2 (6 bases). V dropped 6 bases and J dropped 8 bases, with 24 bases sitting between them. The germline CDR1 and CDR2 sequences are MNHEY and SVGEGT. The CDR3 has 16 residues. CDR3 residues: CASSPLLPTSTGTQYF. CDR3 DNA sequence: TGTGCCAGCAGCCCCCTACTGCCAACTAGCACCGGTACGCAGTATTTT.

This chain joins TRBV7-2 and TRBJ2-7; no reliable D call. Trimming removed 4 bases at V and 3 bases at J, with 10 bases between. The germline gives CDR1 SGHTA, CDR2 FQGNSA. CDR3 size: 13 residues. As DNA, the CDR3 is TGTGCCAGCAGCTCCGGACCGGGCTACGAGCAGTACTTC. Protein sequence: CASSSGPGYEQYF.

By proportion, this clonotype is medium-sized. V gene TRBV11-2 combines with J gene TRBJ2-7, with D maybe TRBD2 (6 bases). CDR1 is SGHAT and CDR2 is FQNNGV in the germline V gene. The CDR3 covers 15 residues. V was pared by 1 base and J by 6 bases, with 16 bases between. The CDR3 region has the DNA TGTGCCAGCAGCTTAGGCGTTGCCGGGGGTAGCGAGCAGTACTTC. Its translation is CASSLGVAGGSEQYF. Full variable domain (missing parts from reference TRBV11-2 and TRBJ2-7): EAGVAQSPRYKIIEKRQSVAFWCNPISGHATLYWYQQILGQGPKLLIQFQNNGVVDDSQLPKDRFSAERLKGVDSTLKIQPAKLEDSAVYLCASSLGVAGGSEQYFGPGTRLTVT.

This clonotype was detected only a few times. This sequence joins TRBV11-2 and TRBJ1-2; 7 positions agree with TRBD1. The trim removed 1 base at V and 2 bases at J, leaving 7 bases unmatched. In germline, CDR1 is SGHAT, CDR2 FQNNGV. The CDR3 loop spans 16 amino acids. CDR3 amino acids: CASSLGRDSGNYGYTF. DNA for the CDR3: TGTGCCAGCAGCTTAGGGAGGGACAGCGGGAACTATGGCTACACCTTC.

This clonotype is termed medium-sized. V is TRBV27 and J is TRBJ1-3; D possibly corresponds to TRBD1 (5 bases). Germline V lookup: CDR1 MNHEY, CDR2 SMNVEV (reference sequence). Trimming pared 2 bases from V and 8 bases from J, leaving 13 bases between. This CDR3 region has 14 residues. The CDR3: CASSLQGAQHTIYF. CDR3 nucleotides: TGTGCCAGCAGTTTACAGGGAGCCCAGCACACCATATATTTT.

The chain carries TRBV3-1 and TRBJ2-2, with 8 nucleotides matching TRBD1. Trimming removed 3 bases from V and 6 bases from J; junction bases left unmatched: 12. Germline V gives CDR1 LGHDT, CDR2 YNNKEL (reference sequence). CDR3 size: 17 residues. The CDR3 reads CASSQGDRGSRAGELFF. Here the CDR3 DNA reads TGTGCCAGCAGCCAGGGAGACAGGGGCAGTAGGGCCGGGGAGCTGTTTTTT.

The rearrangement links TRBV5-4 to TRBJ2-6; D unresolved. The CDR3 runs 12 residues. Germline-derived CDR1 and CDR2 are SGHNT and YYREEE (reference sequence). V shed 6 bases and J shed 3 bases, with 4 bases lying between them. CDR3 protein: CASKRGANVLTF. The CDR3 DNA follows: TGTGCCAGCAAACGTGGGGCCAACGTCCTGACTTTC.

The rearrangement joins TRBV7-2 to TRBJ2-7, with TRBD1 matching 8 bases. The CDR3 is 15 amino acids. The germline gives CDR1 SGHTA, CDR2 FQGNSA. V lost 0 bases and J lost 4; bases outside the gene matches: 5. CDR3 amino acids: CASSLAQGAFYEQYF. In DNA form, the CDR3 reads TGTGCCAGCAGCTTAGCGCAGGGGGCGTTTTACGAGCAGTACTTC.

In this sample, this clonotype is medium-sized. V gene TRBV20-1 combines with J gene TRBJ2-7, with TRBD2 identical over 10 bases. V was clipped by 0 bases and J by 2 bases; unmatched bases: 4. Germline CDR1 reads DFQATT; CDR2 reads SNEGSKA (reference sequence). This CDR3 is 15 amino acids long. CDR3 in amino acids: CSARDPGLATYEQYF. CDR3 coding DNA: TGCAGTGCTAGAGATCCGGGACTAGCGACCTACGAGCAGTACTTC.

The chain couples TRBV4-1 to TRBJ2-1; 7 bases are shared with TRBD2. Germline values: CDR1 MGHRA, CDR2 YSYEKL. The CDR3 runs to 15 residues. With 0 bases clipped from V and 6 bases from J, the junction kept 5 bases outside the gene matches. CDR3 coding DNA: TGCGCCAGCAGCCAAGAATTGCCGGGGGGCAATGAGCAGTTCTTC. It specifies CASSQELPGGNEQFF.

This clonotype is medium-sized (0.01 to 0.1%) within its sample. V usage is TRBV27 and J usage is TRBJ2-2; D gene ambiguous. V lost 3 bases and J 7 bases, leaving 15 bases between the germline ends. The germline V gene encodes CDR1 MNHEY and CDR2 SMNVEV (reference sequence). The CDR3 sequence is 15 residues long. The CDR3 DNA follows: TGTGCCAGCAGTTTGAGTGCTGGCGTTAACGGGGAGCTGTTTTTT. Residues: CASSLSAGVNGELFF.

The V call is TRBV7-2, the J call TRBJ1-1; D is unclear. Trimming cost V 1 base and J 0 bases, with 9 bases left between them. This CDR3 contains 15 residues. Germline V gene data show CDR1 as SGHTA and CDR2 as FQGNSA. CDR3 protein: CASSLGGTMNTEAFF. The CDR3 region has the DNA TGTGCCAGCAGCTTAGGGGGTACCATGAACACTGAAGCTTTCTTT.

This clonotype has a handful of counts. In DNA, the CDR3 is TGTGCCAGCAGTTATACCGGGACAGGAAAGATTGGAGCTTTCTTT. Translating it yields CASSYTGTGKIGAFF. The chain recombines TRBV28 with TRBJ1-1; 8 bases are shared with TRBD1. Germline V lookup: CDR1 MDHEN, CDR2 SYDVKM. This CDR3 spans 15 amino acids. Trimming cost V 4 bases and J 10 bases; bases outside gene matches: 14.

This clonotype was detected only a few times. J is TRBJ1-1 and V is TRBV4-3, with 8 bases identical to TRBD1. Germline V gene sequence: CDR1 LGHNA, CDR2 YSLEER. The CDR3 length is 13 residues. The V gene end was trimmed by 6 bases and the J gene end by 5 bases; junction bases not matched to a gene: 5. CDR3 DNA: TGCGCCAGCAGTATAAACAGGGGGACTGAAGCTTTCTTT. Translated, it gives CASSINRGTEAFF.

The J gene is TRBJ1-2, the V gene TRBV24-1; TRBD1 is a possible D gene (6 bases). The CDR3 contains 12 residues. V was trimmed by 5 bases and J by 7 bases, leaving 10 bases between them. In germline, CDR1 is KGHDR, CDR2 SFDVKD. CDR3 in DNA: TGTGCCACCAGTGGGAACAGGGTTGGCTACACCTTC. Its translation is CATSGNRVGYTF.

Notes on this clonotype: A read error may explain this, as a much larger clone is one base away. The chain has TRBV20-1 and TRBJ1-2; D is perhaps TRBD1 (5 bases). Germline V gene sequence: CDR1 DFQATT, CDR2 SNEGSKA (reference sequence). This CDR3 comprises 12 residues. The DNA for the CDR3 is TGCTGTGCTTGGGGCCAGGGAGGAGGCTACACCTTC. Protein product: CCAWGQGGGYTF.

There are a few counts of this clonotype. V and J are TRBV7-8 and TRBJ2-7; the match to TRBD1 covers 7 bases. The CDR3 has 14 residues. From germline, CDR1 is SGHVS and CDR2 FQNEAQ. V lost 1 base and J lost 6; bases outside the gene matches: 6. The CDR3 loop reads CASSLENNRGEQYF. Here the CDR3 DNA reads TGTGCCAGCAGCTTAGAGAATAACAGGGGCGAGCAGTACTTC. The whole variable domain, filled in from reference TRBV7-8 and TRBJ2-7, reads GAGVSQSPRYKVAKRGQDVALRCDPISGHVSLFWYQQALGQGPEFLTYFQNEAQLDKSGLPSDRFFAERPEGSVSTLKIQRTQQEDSAVYLCASSLENNRGEQYFGPGTRLTVT.

By frequency in the sample, this clonotype is large. This sequence joins TRBV29-1 and TRBJ2-1; 7 bases agree with TRBD1. With 7 bases clipped from V and 4 bases from J, the junction kept 4 bases outside the gene matches. The germline CDR1 and CDR2 sequences are SQVTM and ANQGSEA. This CDR3 has 12 amino acids. For the CDR3, the DNA is TGCAGCGCTGGACAGGCGTACAATGAGCAGTTCTTC. This gives the protein CSAGQAYNEQFF.

The chain links TRBV11-3 to TRBJ2-1; no clear D. Looked up from germline, CDR1 is SGHNT and CDR2 is YENEEA. The CDR3 is 16 residues long. V lost 4 bases to trimming and J lost 0 bases, with 13 bases between them. The CDR3 region is CASSSLRAPSYNEQFF. CDR3 coding DNA: TGTGCCAGCAGCTCCCTCCGGGCCCCCTCCTACAATGAGCAGTTCTTC.

This clonotype was seen more than once but under ten times. This chain links TRBV7-3 with TRBJ2-1; 7 bases fit TRBD2. This CDR3 comprises 17 residues. Germline CDR1 reads SGHTA; CDR2 reads FQGTGA. With 1 base clipped from V and 5 bases from J, the junction kept 11 bases outside the gene matches. The CDR3 protein is CASSLRAGDSPHNEQFF. As DNA, the CDR3 is TGTGCCAGCAGCTTAAGGGCGGGAGACTCCCCACACAATGAGCAGTTCTTC.

This clonotype is medium-sized (0.01 to 0.1%) in the sample. The chain is built from TRBV27 and TRBJ2-7; 10 positions agree with TRBD1. V was pared by 6 bases and J by 4 bases, with 3 bases of the junction left unmatched. Germline V gene data show CDR1 as MNHEY and CDR2 as SMNVEV (reference sequence). The CDR3 has 13 amino acids. The CDR3 coding sequence is TGTGCCAGCAGAAGGACAGGGGGATACGAGCAGTACGTC. It codes for CASRRTGGYEQYV.

The chain joins TRBV27 to TRBJ2-3; 7 bases are a match to TRBD2. Germline V gene sequence: CDR1 MNHEY, CDR2 SMNVEV (reference sequence). This CDR3 has 21 amino acids. The junction had 20 bases not matched to a gene; V was cut back by 1 base and J by 1 base. CDR3 in amino acids: CASSLFSRPHGGGGGTDTQYF. The CDR3 nucleotides are TGTGCCAGCAGTTTATTTAGTCGGCCCCACGGTGGTGGGGGGGGCACAGATACGCAGTATTTT.

This chain joins TRBV15 and TRBJ1-2, with no clear D. V gave up 5 bases and J gave up 3 bases, with 10 bases separating them. This CDR3 is 13 amino acids long. Germline CDR1 reads LNHNV; CDR2 reads YYDKDF (reference sequence). In DNA, the CDR3 is TGTGCCACCAGCCGCCGATTATACTATGGCTACACCTTC. Translating it yields CATSRRLYYGYTF.

The J gene is TRBJ2-3, the V gene TRBV20-1, with 7 bases aligning to TRBD2. Germline V gene data show CDR1 as DFQATT and CDR2 as SNEGSKA (reference sequence). The CDR3 is 15 residues long. V trimming: 0 bases; J trimming: 2 bases; junction bases outside the gene matches: 5. The CDR3 region is CSARDGRENTDTQYF. The CDR3 DNA reads TGCAGTGCTAGAGATGGGCGGGAGAACACAGATACGCAGTATTTT.

In its sample, this clonotype was seen a few times. The chain employs TRBV6-1 and TRBJ1-1; tentatively, D is TRBD1 (6 bases). This CDR3 comprises 14 residues. The V end was cut by 7 bases, the J end by 5 bases, with 17 bases between. Germline CDR1 reads MNHNS; CDR2 reads SASEGT. CDR3 coding DNA: TGTGCCAGCAAGGAGGGGGGGGGTTGGACTGAAGCTTTCTTT. It is translated as CASKEGGGWTEAFF.

This clonotype was detected only a few times. The rearrangement links TRBV9 to TRBJ1-2; D unresolved. V lost 1 base, J lost 7 bases, and 8 bases lay in between. Germline V gene lookup returns CDR1 SGDLS and CDR2 YYNGEE. The CDR3 runs 12 residues. The chain's CDR3 is CASSVLDVGYTF. The CDR3, as DNA: TGTGCCAGCAGCGTATTGGACGTTGGCTACACCTTC.

This clonotype is deemed medium-sized. The genes are TRBV7-9 and TRBJ2-1; 9 positions agree with TRBD1. Germline V lookup: CDR1 SEHNR, CDR2 FQNEAQ (reference sequence). Germline trimming cut 5 bases from V and 1 base from J; bases unmatched to any gene: 6. The CDR3 loop spans 16 amino acids. The CDR3: CASSTSQGASYNEQFF. The CDR3 region has the DNA TGTGCCAGCAGCACGTCACAGGGGGCTTCCTACAATGAGCAGTTCTTC.

This clonotype is categorized as medium-sized. The rearrangement uses TRBV5-1 and TRBJ1-6; unclear D gene. V lost 1 base, J lost 7 bases, and 12 bases lay in between. From germline, CDR1 is SGHRS and CDR2 YFSETQ. CDR3 length: 15 residues. CDR3 coding DNA: TGCGCCAGCAGCTTGTTGCAGGATACCAATTCACCCCTCCACTTT. It is translated as CASSLLQDTNSPLHF.

This chain connects TRBV20-1 to TRBJ2-7, with 7 bases that match TRBD1. Germline trimming cut 6 bases from V and 5 bases from J; bases unmatched to any gene: 10. The CDR3 has 13 residues. Germline V gene data show CDR1 as DFQATT and CDR2 as SNEGSKA (reference sequence). The DNA for the CDR3 is TGCAGTGCCGTATTCGACAGGGTAAACGAGCAGTACTTC. Translated, it gives CSAVFDRVNEQYF.

Note on this clonotype: A much larger clone is a single base away; this may be a read error. The chain couples TRBV15 to TRBJ2-5, with TRBD2 matching over 12 bases. The germline V gene has CDR1 LNHNV and CDR2 YYDKDF (reference sequence). This CDR3 is built from 20 residues. CDR3 protein: CATSRDLPSLTSGRLESQYF. The CDR3 DNA sequence: TGTGCCACCAGCAGAGACCTACCTTCTTTAACTAGCGGGAGGCTAGAGAGCCAGTACTTC.